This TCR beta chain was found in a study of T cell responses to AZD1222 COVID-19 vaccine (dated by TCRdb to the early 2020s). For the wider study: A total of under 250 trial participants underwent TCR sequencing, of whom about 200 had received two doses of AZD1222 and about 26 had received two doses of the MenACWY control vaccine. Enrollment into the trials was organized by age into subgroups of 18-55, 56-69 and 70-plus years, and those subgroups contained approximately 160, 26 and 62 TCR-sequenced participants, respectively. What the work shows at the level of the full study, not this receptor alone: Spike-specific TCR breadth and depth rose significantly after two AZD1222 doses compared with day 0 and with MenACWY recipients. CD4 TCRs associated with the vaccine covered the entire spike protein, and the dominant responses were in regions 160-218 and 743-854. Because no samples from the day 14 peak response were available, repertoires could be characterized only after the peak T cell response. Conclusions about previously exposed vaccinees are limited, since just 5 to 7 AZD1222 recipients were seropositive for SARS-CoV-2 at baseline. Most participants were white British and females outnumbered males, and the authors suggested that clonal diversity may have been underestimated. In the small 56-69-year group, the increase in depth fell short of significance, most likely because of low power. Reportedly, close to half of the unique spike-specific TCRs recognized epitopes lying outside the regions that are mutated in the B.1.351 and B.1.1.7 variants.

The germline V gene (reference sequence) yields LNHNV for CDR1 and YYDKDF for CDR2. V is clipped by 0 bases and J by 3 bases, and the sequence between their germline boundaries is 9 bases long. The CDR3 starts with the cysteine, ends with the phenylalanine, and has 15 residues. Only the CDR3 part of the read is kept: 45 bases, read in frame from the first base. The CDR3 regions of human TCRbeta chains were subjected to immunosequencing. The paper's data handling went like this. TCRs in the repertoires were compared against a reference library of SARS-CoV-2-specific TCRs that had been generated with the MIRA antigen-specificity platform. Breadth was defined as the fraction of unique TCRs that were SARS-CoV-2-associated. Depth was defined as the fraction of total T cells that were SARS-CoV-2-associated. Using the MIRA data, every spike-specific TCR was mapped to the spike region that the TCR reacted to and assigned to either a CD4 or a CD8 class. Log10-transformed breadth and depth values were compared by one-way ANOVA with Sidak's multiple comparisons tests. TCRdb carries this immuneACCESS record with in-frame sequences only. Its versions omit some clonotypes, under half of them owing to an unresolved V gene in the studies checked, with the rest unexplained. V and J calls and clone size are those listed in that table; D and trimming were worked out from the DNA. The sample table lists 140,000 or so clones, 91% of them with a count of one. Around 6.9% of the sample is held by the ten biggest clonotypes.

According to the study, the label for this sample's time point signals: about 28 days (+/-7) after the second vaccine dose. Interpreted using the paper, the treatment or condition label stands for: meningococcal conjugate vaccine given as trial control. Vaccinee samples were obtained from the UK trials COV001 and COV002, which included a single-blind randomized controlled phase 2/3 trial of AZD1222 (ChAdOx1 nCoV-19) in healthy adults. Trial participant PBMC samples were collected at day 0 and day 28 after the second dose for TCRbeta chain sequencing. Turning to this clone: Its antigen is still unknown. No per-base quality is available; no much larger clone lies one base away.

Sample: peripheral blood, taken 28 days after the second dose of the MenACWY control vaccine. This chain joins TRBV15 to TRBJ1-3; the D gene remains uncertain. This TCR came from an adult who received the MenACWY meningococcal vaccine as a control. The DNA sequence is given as TGTGCCACCAGCAGAGATTGGGGTATTGGAAACACCATATATTTT. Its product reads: CATSRDWGIGNTIYF.